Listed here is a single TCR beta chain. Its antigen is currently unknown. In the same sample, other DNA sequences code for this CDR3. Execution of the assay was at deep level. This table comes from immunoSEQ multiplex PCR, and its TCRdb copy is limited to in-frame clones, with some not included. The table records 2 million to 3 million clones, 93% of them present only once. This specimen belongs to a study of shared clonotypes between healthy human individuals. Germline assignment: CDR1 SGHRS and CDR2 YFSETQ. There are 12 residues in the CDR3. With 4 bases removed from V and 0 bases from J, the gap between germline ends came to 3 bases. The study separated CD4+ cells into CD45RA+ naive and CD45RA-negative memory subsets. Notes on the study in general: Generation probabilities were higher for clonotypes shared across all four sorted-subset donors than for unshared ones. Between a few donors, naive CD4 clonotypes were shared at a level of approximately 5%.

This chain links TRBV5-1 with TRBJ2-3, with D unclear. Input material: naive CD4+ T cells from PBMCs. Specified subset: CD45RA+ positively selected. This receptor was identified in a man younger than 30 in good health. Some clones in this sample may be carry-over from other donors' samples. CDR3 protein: CASSISTDTQYF. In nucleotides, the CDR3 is TGCGCCAGCAGCATCAGCACAGATACGCAGTATTTT.